This T cell receptor (beta chain) emerged from a study of CD8 T cells in ankylosing spondylitis. Study-wide findings and caveats: Matched ankylosing spondylitis synovial fluid reportedly contained a significantly enriched population of disease-linked clones. A TCR beta motif of several highly homologous variants seemed to mark ankylosing spondylitis blood. CD8+ disease-linked clones were present at relatively low frequencies in blood. Previous work reported some of these motif variants in the synovial fluid and blood of reactive arthritis.

Germline V lookup: CDR1 LGHNA, CDR2 YSLEER. Trimming removed 2 bases from V and 10 bases from J, with 15 bases in between. This CDR3 region has 15 residues. Quantitative 5'-RACE was performed with molecular barcodes, and it yielded the TCR beta libraries. TCRdb re-derived calls from the 5' RACE reads in MiXCR, one entry per CDR3 protein. This table has about 500,000 distinct CDR3 sequences, about 5.7% appearing once. This clonotype came up many times. Antigen specificity is unknown. The rearrangement uses TRBV4-3 and TRBJ1-6; D perhaps matches TRBD1 (5 bases). This clonotype was obtained from a male donor with ankylosing spondylitis. The specimen sequenced was blood, either unsorted or a sorted T cell fraction (not recorded which). The CDR3 sequence: CASSQYRGVGSPLHF. In nucleotides, the CDR3 is TGCGCCAGCAGCCAATATCGGGGGGTGGGGTCACCCCTCCACTTT.